This TCR beta chain is from a study of cytotoxic CD8 clonotypes in ibrutinib-treated CLL (TCRdb year 2021). Study-level background: In this cohort, approximately 15 patients were treatment-naive and more than 9 were relapsed/refractory, while some 18 had unmutated IGHV. An average of 255,043 productive templates and 80,000 to 100,000 productive rearrangements was obtained per sample. Partial responses were observed in about 24 patients and complete responses in 2; after a median follow-up of 68 months, remission was maintained in 14 patients and progression was observed in approximately twelve. Response samples were taken after a median of around 13 months on treatment, ranging from about 6 to 36 months. Patients were still on ibrutinib when every remission and progressive disease sample was collected. Cryopreserved peripheral blood mononuclear cells were collected before treatment, at response, and at either disease progression or sustained remission. Of the approximately 94 people in the trial, roughly 27 had longitudinal samples available. Study-wide conclusions, independent of this receptor: Clonality rose at ibrutinib response, remained stable during sustained remission, and dropped back toward baseline at progression. Public clonotypes were rare and either shrank or stayed stable during treatment, and the rise in clonality at ibrutinib response reflected expansion of private clonotypes. At baseline, clonality was higher than in age-matched healthy donors and showed a strong correlation with circulating CD8+ T-cell counts. Sustained-remission and progressing patients did not have matched sampling times, and lymph node repertoires were not examined.

On a MiSeq, deep resolution sequencing aimed for a depth between 1 in 1 million and 1 in 200,000 T cells, with each clonotype covered 10x on average. The immunoSEQ hsTCRB Kit was used to generate the TCR beta libraries. In the paper's pipeline: ImmunoSEQ Data Assistant and ImmunoSEQ Analyzer were used for data analysis, and V, D and J genes were assigned according to IMGT definitions. Clonality, with values ranging from 0 to 1, was calculated as one minus the normalized Shannon entropy of productive rearrangement frequencies. Public clonotype analysis was restricted to overrepresented clonotypes comprising at least 0.05% of each patient's repertoire. Fewer than 15 age-matched healthy donor repertoires from immuneACCESS served as clonality controls. What TCRdb holds here is the immuneACCESS table cut down to in-frame rearrangements. Part of the clones is not present; checked against another copy, under half of the missing clones reflect an unresolved V gene, and the others are unexplained. V, J and clone size are taken as reported in that table, and D and trimming were inferred from the DNA itself. Present in this sample are around 60,000 clones, around 52% of which were seen just once. The ten largest clones take up about 15% of the sample.

Concerning this clone itself: What this receptor recognizes is not known. Per-nucleotide qualities are absent, and no much larger clonotype sits a single base away.

The time point label, read with the paper, signifies: approximately eleven months on ibrutinib. For TCR beta library preparation, 1.5 to 2.5 micrograms of genomic DNA was extracted from cryopreserved PBMCs. Longitudinal blood samples from CLL patients receiving ibrutinib monotherapy were subjected to high-throughput TCR beta sequencing. Patients were enrolled in a phase 2 open-label single-center ibrutinib monotherapy trial. The CDR3 runs 17 amino acids, cysteine and phenylalanine included. The sequence is cut down to CDR3 DNA, 51 bases in frame from base 1. CDR1 and CDR2, per the germline V gene, are MDHEN and SYDVKM. V is shortened by 2 bases, J by 7 bases, and the region joining them spans 21 bases.

The chain is assembled from TRBV28 and TRBJ2-1, with a tentative D gene TRBD2 over 6 matching bases. This TCR was recovered from a human donor with chronic lymphocytic leukemia. The specimen comprised PBMCs, sampled after 12 months of ibrutinib treatment. CDR3 region: CASSLAGWPGEENEQFF. The DNA sequence follows: TGTGCCAGCAGTTTAGCGGGCTGGCCGGGAGAGGAAAATGAGCAGTTCTTC.